This T cell receptor beta chain came from a study of post-analysis software for immune sequencing data (dated by TCRdb to about 2015). General notes on the study: Recorded disease courses included relapsing-remitting, secondary progressive and progressive-relapsing multiple sclerosis, with some patients lacking subtype annotation. A subset of samples was prepared in parallel using single-end sample barcoding, then pooled and co-amplified after Illumina adapter ligation. The patient repertoires were set against ten to eleven previously published healthy control repertoires from donors whose ages ranged from roughly 6 to 27 years. General conclusions and limits of the study: The control group was slightly older than the multiple sclerosis patient group. Significantly higher frequencies in patients than in controls were found for a handful of TRBV segments, including TRBV5-6, TRBV5-1 and TRBV20-1. Compared with controls, multiple sclerosis patients had significantly lower normalized Chao1 diversity, a finding suggesting substantial peripheral T-cell clonal expansion. Direct clustering with F measure revealed strong co-clustering of samples prepared in the same batch, which led to a batch-effect correction.

Taken with the paper, the label for time point translates to: second blood draw from one MS patient after hematopoietic stem cell transplantation. To demonstrate the VDJtools post-analysis software, TCR beta repertoires were profiled from the peripheral blood of 13 young patients with multiple sclerosis. The multiple sclerosis patients were children and adolescents between roughly 6 and 16 years of age. From the germline V gene, CDR1 is MNHEY and CDR2 is SVGEGT. Counted from cysteine to phenylalanine, this CDR3 has 13 amino acids. The entry retains the CDR3 DNA only, 39 bases that are in frame from base 1. V trim: 0 bases; J trim: 11 bases; unmatched bases: 6. Receptor libraries were prepared by PCR. Sequencing took place on an Illumina HiSeq 2500. Unique molecular identifiers were incorporated into TCR beta cDNA libraries to reduce PCR and sequencing biases. Per 1 to 10 million input T cells, roughly 0.5 million cDNA molecules were obtained, such that each molecule approximated one T cell. The patient libraries were prepared and sequenced with the same protocol used for the earlier healthy control dataset. Within a given batch, samples were prepared together, multiplexed and sequenced on the same HiSeq lane. For the original study's pipeline: Raw barcoded reads were processed with MIGEC, and single-read molecular identifier groups were discarded before consensus assembly and CDR3 extraction. Clonotype tables were post-analysed with VDJtools, and diversity was normalized by down-sampling all datasets to the smallest sample size. Repertoire overlap clustering matched CDR3 amino acid but not nucleotide sequences to correct batch-related cross-sample contamination. Starting from the raw public reads, TCRdb applied fastp trimming at Q25, assembled clones with MiXCR and retained in-frame beta chains. Identical CDR3 proteins give one entry, which carries the most common genes and DNA. TCRdb, not the authors, supplied the V and J calls. Counted in this sample were about 160,000 distinct CDR3 sequences; 30% to 45% of them appeared once. The ten largest make up 25% to 35% of the sample.

The sample holds one count of this clonotype. Its binding antigen is unknown. The sample holds no much larger clone one base away, and base qualities are not on file. Resting on one read, the evidence is weak. The chain uses TRBV6-2 or TRBV6-3 and TRBJ1-1; TRBD1 agrees with 7 junctional bases. The receptor was isolated from a girl aged 5 to 17 with multiple sclerosis. Donor details come from another sample of the same person, matched by shared clones. The sequenced sample was blood, obtained after autologous hematopoietic stem cell transplantation. The CDR3 region reads CASSYSGQIPAFF. The bases read TGTGCCAGCAGTTACTCGGGACAGATTCCTGCTTTCTTT.